This T cell receptor (beta chain) was observed in a study of shared T cell receptors in the human thymus. The CDR3 covers 15 residues. Germline CDR1 reads LGHNA; CDR2 reads YSLEER. V gave up 1 base and J gave up 3 bases, with 12 bases separating them. This clone has just one count. Some clones are missing from TCRdb's copy, which holds only in-frame ones; the method was immunoSEQ multiplex PCR. The profile shows 500,000 to 750,000 clones, around 89% of them singletons. These data were likewise used in another study, on human thymus T cells. That source reports: Corrective surgery for congenital heart defects was being performed on the healthy Finnish infants who were the donors. The thymus was resected at corrective cardiac surgery. Gene usage (both V and J) appeared biased in thymic and blood repertoires.

The source is a boy under three years old with a congenital heart defect. The source material was thymocytes. This chain connects TRBV4-3 to TRBJ1-2; D perhaps matches TRBD1 (5 bases). CDR3 sequence reads: CASSQGPSGHYGYTF. The CDR3 DNA is TGCGCCAGCAGCCAAGGGCCCTCAGGGCACTATGGCTACACCTTC.